This TCR beta chain was retrieved from a study of cytomegalovirus exposure and HLA in healthy donors. Study information: The platform used for the 100 to 150 validation repertoires matched that of the approximately 620 first-cohort repertoires, a later analysis reported. General observations from the study: The study designated roughly 150 TCR beta chains cytomegalovirus-associated.

Note on this clone: Its target is not known.

Trimming pared 3 bases from V and 7 bases from J, leaving 19 bases between. Germline V lookup: CDR1 WNHNN, CDR2 SYGVQD (reference sequence). CDR3 length: 15 amino acids. Only in-frame clones appear in the TCRdb table, and some are missing; sequencing was by immunoSEQ multiplex PCR. Of 200,000 to 250,000 clones detected, approximately 88% appear once; the ten largest clones hold over 13%. This rearrangement joins TRBV10-1 to TRBJ2-7; the D gene could be TRBD1 or TRBD2 (8 bases each). The clonotype was recovered from a woman aged 25 to 45 in good health and CMV-seropositive. The sequenced material came from PBMCs. The chain's CDR3 is CASSDLREGQAEQYF. CDR3 coding DNA: TGCGCCAGCAGTGATCTTCGGGAGGGACAGGCGGAGCAGTACTTC.